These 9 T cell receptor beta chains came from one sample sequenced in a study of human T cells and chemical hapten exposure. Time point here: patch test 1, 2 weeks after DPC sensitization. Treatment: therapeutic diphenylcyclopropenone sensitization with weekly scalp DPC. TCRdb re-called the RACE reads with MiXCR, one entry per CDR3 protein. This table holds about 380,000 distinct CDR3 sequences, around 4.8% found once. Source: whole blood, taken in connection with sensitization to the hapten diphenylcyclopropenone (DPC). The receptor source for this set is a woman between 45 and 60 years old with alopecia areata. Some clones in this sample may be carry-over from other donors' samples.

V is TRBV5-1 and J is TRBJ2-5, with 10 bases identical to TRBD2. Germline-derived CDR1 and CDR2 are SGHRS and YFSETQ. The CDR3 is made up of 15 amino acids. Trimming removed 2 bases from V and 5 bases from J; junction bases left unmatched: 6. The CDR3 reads CASSLASGGAETQYF. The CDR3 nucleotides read TGCGCCAGCAGCTTAGCCAGCGGGGGGGCGGAGACCCAGTACTTC. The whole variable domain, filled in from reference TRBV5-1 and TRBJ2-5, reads KAGVTQTPRYLIKTRGQQVTLSCSPISGHRSVSWYQQTPGQGLQFLFEYFSETQRNKGNFPGRFSGRQFSNSRSEMNVSTLELGDSALYLCASSLASGGAETQYFGPGTRLLVL.

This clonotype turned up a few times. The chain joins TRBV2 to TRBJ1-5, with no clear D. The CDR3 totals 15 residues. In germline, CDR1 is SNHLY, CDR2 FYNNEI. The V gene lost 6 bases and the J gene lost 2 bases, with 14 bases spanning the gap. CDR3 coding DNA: TGTGCCAGCAGGGCCGATCCCGGGGGCAATCAGCCCCAGCATTTT. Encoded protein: CASRADPGGNQPQHF.

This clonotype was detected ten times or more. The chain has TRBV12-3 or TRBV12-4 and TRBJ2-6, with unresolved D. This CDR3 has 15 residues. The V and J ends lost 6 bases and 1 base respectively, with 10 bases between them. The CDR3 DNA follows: TGTGCCAGCAGCGCCCTGAGGTCTGGGGCCAACGTCCTGACTTTC. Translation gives CASSALRSGANVLTF.

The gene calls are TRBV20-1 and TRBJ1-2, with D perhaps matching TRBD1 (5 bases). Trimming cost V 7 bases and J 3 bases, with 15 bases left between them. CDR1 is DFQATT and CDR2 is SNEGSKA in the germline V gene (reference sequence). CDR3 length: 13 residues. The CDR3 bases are TGCAGTGTACCGGACACTGCCCACTATGGCTACACCTTC. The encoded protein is CSVPDTAHYGYTF.

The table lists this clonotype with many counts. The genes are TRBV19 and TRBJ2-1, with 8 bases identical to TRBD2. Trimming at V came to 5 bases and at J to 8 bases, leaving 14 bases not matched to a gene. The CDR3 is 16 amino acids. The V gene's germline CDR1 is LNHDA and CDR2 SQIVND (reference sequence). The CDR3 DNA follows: TGTGCCAGTAGTGCCTGGACCGGGGGGGCCGGCGATGAGCAGTTCTTC. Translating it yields CASSAWTGGAGDEQFF.

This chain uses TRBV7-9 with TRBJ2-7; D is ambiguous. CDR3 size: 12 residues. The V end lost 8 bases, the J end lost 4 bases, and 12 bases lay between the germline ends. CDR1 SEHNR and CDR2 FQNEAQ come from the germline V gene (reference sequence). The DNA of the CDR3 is TGTGCCAGCGGCTCGCCTAAGTACGAGCAGTACTTC. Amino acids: CASGSPKYEQYF. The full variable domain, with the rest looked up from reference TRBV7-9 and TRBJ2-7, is DTGVSQNPRHKITKRGQNVTFRCDPISEHNRLYWYRQTLGQGPEFLTYFQNEAQLEKSRLLSDRFSAERPKGSFSTLEIQRTEQGDSAMYLCASGSPKYEQYFGPGTRLTVT.

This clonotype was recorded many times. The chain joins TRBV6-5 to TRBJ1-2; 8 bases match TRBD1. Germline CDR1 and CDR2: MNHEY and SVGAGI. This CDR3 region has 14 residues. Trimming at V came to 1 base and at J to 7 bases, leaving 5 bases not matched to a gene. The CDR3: CASSYWQGARGYTF. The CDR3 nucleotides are TGTGCCAGCAGTTACTGGCAGGGGGCGCGTGGCTACACCTTC.

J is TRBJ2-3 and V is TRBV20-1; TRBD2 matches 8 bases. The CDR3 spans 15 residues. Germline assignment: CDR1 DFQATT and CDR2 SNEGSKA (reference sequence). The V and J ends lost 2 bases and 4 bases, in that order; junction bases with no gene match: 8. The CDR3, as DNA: TGCAGTGCTAGATCACTAGCGGTGCAGGCAGATACGCAGTATTTT. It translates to CSARSLAVQADTQYF.

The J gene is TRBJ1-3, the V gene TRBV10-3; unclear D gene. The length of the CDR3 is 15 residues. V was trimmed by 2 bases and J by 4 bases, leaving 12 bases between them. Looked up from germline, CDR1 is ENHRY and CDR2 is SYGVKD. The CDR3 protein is CAISENPLRGNTIYF. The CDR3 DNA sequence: TGTGCCATCAGTGAGAATCCACTAAGGGGAAACACCATATATTTT.